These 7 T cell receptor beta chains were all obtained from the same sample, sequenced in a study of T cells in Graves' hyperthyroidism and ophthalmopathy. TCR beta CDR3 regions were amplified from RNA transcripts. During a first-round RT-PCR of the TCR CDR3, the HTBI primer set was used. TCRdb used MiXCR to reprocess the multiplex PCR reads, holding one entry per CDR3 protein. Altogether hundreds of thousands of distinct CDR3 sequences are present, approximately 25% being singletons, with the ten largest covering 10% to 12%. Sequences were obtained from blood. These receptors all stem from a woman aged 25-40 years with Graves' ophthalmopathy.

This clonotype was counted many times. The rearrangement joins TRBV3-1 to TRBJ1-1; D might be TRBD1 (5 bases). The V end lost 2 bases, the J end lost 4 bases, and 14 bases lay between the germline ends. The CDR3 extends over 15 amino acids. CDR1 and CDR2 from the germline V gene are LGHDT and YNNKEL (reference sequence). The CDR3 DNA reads TGTGCCAGCAGCCAAAACCGGGGGAGCGCCACTGAAGCTTTCTTT. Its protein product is CASSQNRGSATEAFF.

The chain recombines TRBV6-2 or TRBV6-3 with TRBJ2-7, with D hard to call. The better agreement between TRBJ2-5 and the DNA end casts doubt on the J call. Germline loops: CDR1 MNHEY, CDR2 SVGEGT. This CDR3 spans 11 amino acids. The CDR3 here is CASSGRGTQYF. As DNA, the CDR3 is TGTGCCAGCAGTGGAAGAGGGACCCAGTACTTC.

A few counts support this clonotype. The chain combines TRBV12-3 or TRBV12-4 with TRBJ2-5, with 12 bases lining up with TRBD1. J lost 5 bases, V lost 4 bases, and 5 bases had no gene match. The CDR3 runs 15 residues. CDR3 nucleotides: TGTGCCAGCAGTTCCGGGGACAGGGGGCTTGAGACCCAGTACTTC. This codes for CASSSGDRGLETQYF.

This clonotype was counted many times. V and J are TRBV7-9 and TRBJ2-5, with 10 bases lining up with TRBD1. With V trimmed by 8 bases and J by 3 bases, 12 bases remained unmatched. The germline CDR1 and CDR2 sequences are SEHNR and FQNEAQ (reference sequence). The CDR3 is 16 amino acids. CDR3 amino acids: CASAPLGQGTEETQYF. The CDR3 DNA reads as TGTGCCAGCGCACCCTTGGGACAGGGGACGGAAGAGACCCAGTACTTC.

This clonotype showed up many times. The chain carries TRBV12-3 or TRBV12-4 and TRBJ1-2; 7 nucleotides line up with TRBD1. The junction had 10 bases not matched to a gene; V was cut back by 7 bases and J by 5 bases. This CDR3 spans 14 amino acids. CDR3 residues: CASTQAQGVYGYTF. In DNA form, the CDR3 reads TGTGCCAGCACCCAGGCTCAGGGGGTATATGGCTACACCTTC.

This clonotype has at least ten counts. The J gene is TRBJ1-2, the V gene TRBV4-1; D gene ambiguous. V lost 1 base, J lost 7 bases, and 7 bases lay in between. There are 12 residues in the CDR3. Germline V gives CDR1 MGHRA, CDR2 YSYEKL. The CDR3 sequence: CASSQGLGGYTF. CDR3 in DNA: TGCGCCAGCAGCCAAGGTTTGGGTGGCTACACCTTC.

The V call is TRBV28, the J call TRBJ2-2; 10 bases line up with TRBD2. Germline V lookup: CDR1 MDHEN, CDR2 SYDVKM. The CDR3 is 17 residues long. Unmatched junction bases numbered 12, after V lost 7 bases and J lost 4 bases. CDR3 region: CASTVAGGLISTGELFF. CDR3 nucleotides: TGTGCCAGCACAGTAGCGGGAGGTCTCATTAGCACCGGGGAGCTGTTTTTT.